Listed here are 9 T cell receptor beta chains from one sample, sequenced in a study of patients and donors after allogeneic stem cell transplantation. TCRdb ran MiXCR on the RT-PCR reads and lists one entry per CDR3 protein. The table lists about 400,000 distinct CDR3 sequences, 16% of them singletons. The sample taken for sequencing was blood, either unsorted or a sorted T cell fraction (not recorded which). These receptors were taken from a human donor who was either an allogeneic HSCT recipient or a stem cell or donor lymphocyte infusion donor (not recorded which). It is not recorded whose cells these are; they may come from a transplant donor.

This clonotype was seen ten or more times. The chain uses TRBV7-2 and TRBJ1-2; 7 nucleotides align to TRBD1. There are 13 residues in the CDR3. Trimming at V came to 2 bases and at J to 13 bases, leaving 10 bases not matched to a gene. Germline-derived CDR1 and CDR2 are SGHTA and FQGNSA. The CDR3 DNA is TGTGCCAGCAGCTTAAGGGGGCCTCTAAAGCTCACCTTC. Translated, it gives CASSLRGPLKLTF.

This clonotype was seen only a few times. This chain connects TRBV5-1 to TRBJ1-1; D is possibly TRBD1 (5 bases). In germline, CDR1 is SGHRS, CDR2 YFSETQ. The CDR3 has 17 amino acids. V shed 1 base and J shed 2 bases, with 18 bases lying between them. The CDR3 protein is CASSLQGLGSFNTEAFF. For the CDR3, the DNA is TGCGCCAGCAGCTTGCAGGGTTTGGGGAGCTTTAACACTGAAGCTTTCTTT.

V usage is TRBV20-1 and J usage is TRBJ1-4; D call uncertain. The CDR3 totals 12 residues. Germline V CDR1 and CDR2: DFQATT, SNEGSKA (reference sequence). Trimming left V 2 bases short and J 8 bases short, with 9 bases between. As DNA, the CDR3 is TGCAGTGCTAGACAGGCAGCCGAAAAACTGTTTTTT. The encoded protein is CSARQAAEKLFF.

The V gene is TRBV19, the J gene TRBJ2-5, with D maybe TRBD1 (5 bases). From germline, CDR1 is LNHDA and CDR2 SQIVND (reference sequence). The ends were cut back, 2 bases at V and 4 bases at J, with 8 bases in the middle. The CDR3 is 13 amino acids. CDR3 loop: CASSILGLETQYF. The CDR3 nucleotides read TGTGCCAGTAGTATATTGGGGCTAGAGACCCAGTACTTC.

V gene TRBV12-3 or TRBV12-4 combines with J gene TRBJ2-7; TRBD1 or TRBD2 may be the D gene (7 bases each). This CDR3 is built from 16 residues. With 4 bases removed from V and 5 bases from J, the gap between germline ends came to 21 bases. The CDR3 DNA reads TGTGCCAGCAGTTCGCAGGGGGGGGCTTTACGACACGAGCAGTACTTC. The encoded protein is CASSSQGGALRHEQYF.

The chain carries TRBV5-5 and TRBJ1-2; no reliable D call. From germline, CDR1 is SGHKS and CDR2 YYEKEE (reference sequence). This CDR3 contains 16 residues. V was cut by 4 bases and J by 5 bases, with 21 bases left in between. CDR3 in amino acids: CASSNILISAPYGYTF. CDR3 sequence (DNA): TGTGCCAGCAGCAACATCCTTATCTCGGCCCCTTATGGCTACACCTTC.

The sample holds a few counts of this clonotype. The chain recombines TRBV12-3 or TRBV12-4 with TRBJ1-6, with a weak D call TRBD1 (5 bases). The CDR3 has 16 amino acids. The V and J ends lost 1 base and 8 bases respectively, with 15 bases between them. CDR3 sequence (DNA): TGTGCCAGCAGTTTAGGGGGACTGAGGGGTTATTCACCCCTCCACTTT. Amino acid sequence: CASSLGGLRGYSPLHF.

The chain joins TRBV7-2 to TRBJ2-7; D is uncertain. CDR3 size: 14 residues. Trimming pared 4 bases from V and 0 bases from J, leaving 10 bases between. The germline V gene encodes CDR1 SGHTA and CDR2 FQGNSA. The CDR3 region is CASSSTTRSYEQYF. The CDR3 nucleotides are TGTGCCAGCAGCTCGACAACCCGCTCCTACGAGCAGTACTTC.

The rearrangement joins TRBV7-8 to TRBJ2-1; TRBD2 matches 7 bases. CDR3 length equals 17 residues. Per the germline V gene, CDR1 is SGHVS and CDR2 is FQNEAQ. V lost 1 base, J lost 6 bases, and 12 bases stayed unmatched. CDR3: CASSLDYRRLAGNEQFF. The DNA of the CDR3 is TGTGCCAGCAGCTTAGATTATCGGCGACTAGCTGGCAATGAGCAGTTCTTC.